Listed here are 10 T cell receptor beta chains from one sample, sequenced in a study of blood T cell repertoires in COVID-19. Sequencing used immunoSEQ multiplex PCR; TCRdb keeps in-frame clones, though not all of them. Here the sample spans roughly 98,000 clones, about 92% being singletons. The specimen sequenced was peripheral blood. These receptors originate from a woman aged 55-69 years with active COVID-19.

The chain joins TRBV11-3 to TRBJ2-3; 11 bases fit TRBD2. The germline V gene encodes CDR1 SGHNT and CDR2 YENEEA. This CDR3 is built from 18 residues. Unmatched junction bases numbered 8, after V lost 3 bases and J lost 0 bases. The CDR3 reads CASSFTSGRWASTDTQYF. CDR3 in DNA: TGTGCCAGCAGCTTTACTAGCGGGAGATGGGCTAGCACAGATACGCAGTATTTT.

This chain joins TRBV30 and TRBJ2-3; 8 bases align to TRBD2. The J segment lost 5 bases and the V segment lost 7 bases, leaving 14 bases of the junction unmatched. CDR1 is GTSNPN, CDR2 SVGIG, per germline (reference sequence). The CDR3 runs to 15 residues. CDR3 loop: CASGYAGGRRDTQYF. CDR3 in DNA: TGTGCCTCCGGCTATGCGGGAGGCCGACGAGATACGCAGTATTTT.

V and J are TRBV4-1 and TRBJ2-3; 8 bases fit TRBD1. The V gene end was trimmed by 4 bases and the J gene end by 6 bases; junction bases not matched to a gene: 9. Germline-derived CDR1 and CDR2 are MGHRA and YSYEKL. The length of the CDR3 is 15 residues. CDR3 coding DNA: TGCGCCAGCAGCCCAGGGGGCGCCGGCATGGATACGCAGTATTTT. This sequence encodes CASSPGGAGMDTQYF.

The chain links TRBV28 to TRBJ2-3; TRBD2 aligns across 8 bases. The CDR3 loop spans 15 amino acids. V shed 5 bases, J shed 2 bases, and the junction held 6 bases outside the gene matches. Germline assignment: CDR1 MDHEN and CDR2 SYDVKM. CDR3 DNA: TGTGCCAGCAGTGCGACTAGCGTTATCACAGATACGCAGTATTTT. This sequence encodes CASSATSVITDTQYF.

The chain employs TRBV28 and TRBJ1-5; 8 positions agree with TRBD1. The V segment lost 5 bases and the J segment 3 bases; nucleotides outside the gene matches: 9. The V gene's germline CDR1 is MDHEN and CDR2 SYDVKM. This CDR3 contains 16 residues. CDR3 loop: CASSPPGQDYNQPQHF. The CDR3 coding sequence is TGTGCCAGCAGTCCGCCGGGACAGGATTACAATCAGCCCCAGCATTTT.

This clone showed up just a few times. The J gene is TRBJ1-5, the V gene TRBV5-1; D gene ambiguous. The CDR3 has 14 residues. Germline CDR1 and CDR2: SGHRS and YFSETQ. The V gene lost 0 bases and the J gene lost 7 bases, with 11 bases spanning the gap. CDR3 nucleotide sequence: TGCGCCAGCAGCTTGGACGGGGTTGGGCAGCCCCAGCATTTT. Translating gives CASSLDGVGQPQHF.

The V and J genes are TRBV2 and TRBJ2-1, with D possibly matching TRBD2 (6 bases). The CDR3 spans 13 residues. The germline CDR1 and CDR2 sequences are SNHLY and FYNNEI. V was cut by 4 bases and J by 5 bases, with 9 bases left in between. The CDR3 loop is CASSGGLDNEQFF. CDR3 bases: TGTGCCAGCAGTGGGGGACTGGACAATGAGCAGTTCTTC. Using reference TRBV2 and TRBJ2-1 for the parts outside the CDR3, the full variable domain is EPEVTQTPSHQVTQMGQEVILRCVPISNHLYFYWYRQILGQKVEFLVSFYNNEISEKSEIFDDQFSVERPDGSNFTLKIRSTKLEDSAMYFCASSGGLDNEQFFGPGTRLTVL.

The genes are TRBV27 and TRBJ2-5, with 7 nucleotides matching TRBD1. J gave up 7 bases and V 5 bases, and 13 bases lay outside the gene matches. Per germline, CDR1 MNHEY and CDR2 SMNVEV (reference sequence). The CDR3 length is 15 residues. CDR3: CASSPTGVTVGTQYF. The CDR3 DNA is TGTGCCAGCAGTCCCACAGGGGTGACCGTTGGGACCCAGTACTTC.

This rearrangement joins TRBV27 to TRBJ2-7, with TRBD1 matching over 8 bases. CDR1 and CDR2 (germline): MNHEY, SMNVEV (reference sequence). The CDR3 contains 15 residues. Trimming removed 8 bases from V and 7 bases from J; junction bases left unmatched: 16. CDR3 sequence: CASRDRNSLTGEQYF. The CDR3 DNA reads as TGTGCCAGCCGGGACAGGAATTCTCTTACGGGGGAGCAGTACTTC.

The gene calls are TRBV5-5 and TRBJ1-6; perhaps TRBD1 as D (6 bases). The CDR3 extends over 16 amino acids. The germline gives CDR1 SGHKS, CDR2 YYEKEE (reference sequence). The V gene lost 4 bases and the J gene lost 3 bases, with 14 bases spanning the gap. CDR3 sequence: CASSLIGGFYNSPLHF. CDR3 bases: TGTGCCAGCAGCCTCATTGGGGGCTTCTATAATTCACCCCTCCACTTT.